Sequencing of this T cell receptor beta chain was carried out in a study of early T cells in non-severe SARS-CoV-2 infection. Study in general: Chains from this unsorted whole-blood bulk RNA could not be paired. Study-wide points: Anti-spike CD8 responses were favored in VDJdb matching, and private and CD4 specificities were missed.

Individual cDNA molecules were tagged with unique molecular identifiers, the study reported. TCRdb redid the calling of the 5' RACE reads with MiXCR, one entry per CDR3 protein. Of 75,000 to 80,000 distinct CDR3 sequences in the sample, about 15% were seen once. CDR1 MNHNY and CDR2 SVGAGI come from the germline V gene (reference sequence). The CDR3 consists of 11 residues. The V and J ends lost 5 bases and 4 bases respectively, with 5 bases between them. This clonotype was seen a few times. Its antigen is unidentified. Sequencing was carried out using whole blood. The chain carries TRBV6-6 and TRBJ1-1; no clear D. The sequence came from an adult who was a healthcare worker with PCR-confirmed SARS-CoV-2 infection or an uninfected control (not recorded which). The CDR3: CASSQFTEAFF. CDR3 nucleotide sequence: TGTGCCAGCAGTCAATTCACTGAAGCTTTCTTT.